The following is a T cell receptor (beta chain) sequence with its context. Its antigen remains unidentified. These data originate in a study of cytomegalovirus exposure and HLA in healthy donors. General study results and limits: Further analysis was carried out later, and it showed several of the most significant clusters appearing linked to common viral pathogens.

Per the germline V gene, CDR1 is SGHAT and CDR2 is FQNNGV. With 3 bases clipped from V and 4 bases from J, the junction kept 1 base outside the gene matches. The CDR3 has 15 residues. The PCR was carried out with 60 Vbeta primers and 13 Jbeta primers. Clones were sequenced by immunoSEQ multiplex PCR, and TCRdb holds only the in-frame ones, with some missing. The table has about 180,000 clones, about 82% seen once. The V and J genes are TRBV11-2 and TRBJ2-1; 12 nucleotides line up with TRBD2. This TCR came from a young man in good health and CMV-seronegative. Sequenced input: PBMCs. The CDR3 region is CASSFGLAGYNEQFF. CDR3 sequence (DNA): TGTGCCAGCAGCTTCGGACTAGCGGGGTACAATGAGCAGTTCTTC.